This TCR beta chain was obtained from a study of cytomegalovirus exposure and HLA in healthy donors. Across the study: A subsequent analysis reported that the 100 to 150 validation repertoires were produced on the same platform that had also been used for the roughly 700 first-cohort repertoires. Findings of the study overall: Reports showed the classifier diagnosing cytomegalovirus status with high specificity and sensitivity. A few CMV-associated chains were confirmed in vitro to be specific for CMV antigens. For most TCR sequences rarity was the rule, although some public TCRs occurred in many donors.

This clone was recorded once. The antigen is not known. The assay was immunoSEQ multiplex PCR, and TCRdb's table has in-frame clones only and misses some. Among 190,000 or so clones listed, roughly 88% were seen once. CDR3 length equals 15 residues. Between the trimmed V and J ends, which lost 0 bases and 5 bases, there was a span of 14 bases. Looked up from germline, CDR1 is MNHEY and CDR2 is SVGAGI. J is TRBJ2-7 and V is TRBV6-5; D not certain. Sequencing was done on a sample of PBMCs. The sequence was obtained from a woman aged 25 to 39 in good health and CMV-seropositive. The CDR3 reads CASSYSSTLVHEQYF. The CDR3 DNA reads as TGTGCCAGCAGTTACTCGTCCACCCTAGTCCACGAGCAGTACTTC.